The sequence of this TCR beta chain was determined in a study of T cell responses to AZD1222 COVID-19 vaccine. TCRdb's table, derived via immunoSEQ multiplex PCR, lists solely in-frame clones and lacks some. The sample contains about 130,000 clones, about nine tenths of which appear only once. The germline gives CDR1 SGHDT, CDR2 YYEEEE. The CDR3 length is 11 residues. Trimming took 4 bases from V and 10 from J, leaving 11 bases between them. This clone was recorded only once. This sequence originates from an adult in good health. This sequence joins TRBV5-6 and TRBJ2-5; no clear D. This material consisted of peripheral blood, taken on day 0 of AZD1222 vaccination. The CDR3 DNA reads as TGTGCCAGCAGCAACGGGTGGGTCCAGTACTTC. Protein: CASSNGWVQYF.